These T cell receptor beta chains were read from a single sample in a study of follicular helper T cells after annual influenza vaccination. Profiling relied on immunoSEQ multiplex PCR, and the TCRdb table lists in-frame clones only, not all of them. The sample includes around 10,000 clones, around 85% of them seen just once. This specimen was CXCR5- memory CD4+ T cells sorted from blood, taken 6 weeks after influenza vaccination. These receptors came from an adult who received the influenza vaccine. Both conserved end residues are part of each CDR3. The order of the fields is J gene, V gene, clone size, D gene, CDR3 DNA, CDR3 protein. A D gene is named only where the DNA matches it firmly. Where a row states a size, it is once, few, many or the class of an expanded clone; other rows omit it.

J: TRBJ1-3; V: TRBV9; size: .; D: TRBD1; DNA: TGTGCCAGCAGCCGAGGACAGGGAAGCTCTGGAAACACCATATATTTT; CDR3: CASSRGQGSSGNTIYF
J: TRBJ2-7; V: TRBV5-1; size: few; D: TRBD1; DNA: TGCGCCAGCAGCTGGGGCGACAGGGATGCCTACGAGCAGTACTTC; CDR3: CASSWGDRDAYEQYF
J: TRBJ1-6; V: TRBV18; size: few; D: .; DNA: TGTGCCAGCTCCTCGGACAGCCCCAATTCACCCCTCCACTTT; CDR3: CASSSDSPNSPLHF
J: TRBJ2-1; V: TRBV7-9; size: .; D: .; DNA: TGTGCCAGCAGCTTAGCGAGGGGGGGAGGTGAGCAGTTCTTC; CDR3: CASSLARGGGEQFF
J: TRBJ1-1; V: TRBV7-2; size: .; D: .; DNA: TGTGCCAGCAGTGGGGGCCATCGGGGTGAAGCTTTCTTT; CDR3: CASSGGHRGEAFF
J: TRBJ2-1; V: TRBV27; size: .; D: TRBD2; DNA: TGTGCCAGCAGTTTGGCGGGGGGTTACAATGAGCAGTTCTTC; CDR3: CASSLAGGYNEQFF
J: TRBJ2-1; V: TRBV7-2; size: .; D: TRBD2; DNA: TGTGCCAGCAGCTTAGCGTGGAGGCCACTAGCGGGGGGCTCCTACAATGAGCAGTTCTTC; CDR3: CASSLAWRPLAGGSYNEQFF
J: TRBJ2-7; V: TRBV7-6; size: few; D: .; DNA: TGTGCCAGCAGCTTAACATTTAACTACGAGCAGTACTTC; CDR3: CASSLTFNYEQYF
J: TRBJ2-5; V: TRBV7-9; size: once; D: .; DNA: TGTGCCAGCAGCTTTTTAGCGCCAGAGACCCAGTACTTC; CDR3: CASSFLAPETQYF
J: TRBJ2-5; V: TRBV7-2; size: .; D: TRBD2; DNA: TGTGCCAGCAGCTTACCTTCGTTAGCGGGGGCGGGGACCCAGTACTTC; CDR3: CASSLPSLAGAGTQYF
J: TRBJ1-5; V: TRBV5-8; size: .; D: .; DNA: TGTGCCAGCACCCGCGTCAAGGGAGGTCAGCCCCAGCATTTT; CDR3: CASTRVKGGQPQHF
J: TRBJ2-3; V: TRBV7-2; size: .; D: .; DNA: TGTGCCAGCAGCCCCCGGGACTGGGAAGATACGCAGTATTTT; CDR3: CASSPRDWEDTQYF
J: TRBJ1-2; V: TRBV28; size: .; D: .; DNA: TGTGCCAGCAGACAGGGAGACGTAGCAGGGTTC; CDR3: CASRQGDVAGF
J: TRBJ2-7; V: TRBV6-5; size: .; D: .; DNA: TGTGCCAGCAGTCTGTATGGCTCCTACGAGCAGTACTTC; CDR3: CASSLYGSYEQYF
J: TRBJ2-5; V: TRBV10-3; size: .; D: .; DNA: TGTGCCATCAGGAGATCCGGGACCCAAGAGACCCAGTACTTC; CDR3: CAIRRSGTQETQYF
J: TRBJ1-1; V: TRBV29-1; size: .; D: .; DNA: TGCAGCGGTTCAAGGAGTACTCCTGAAGCTTTCTTT; CDR3: CSGSRSTPEAFF
J: TRBJ2-5; V: TRBV6-5; size: .; D: TRBD1; DNA: TGTGCCAGCAGTCGTTCCGGGACAGGGGGCGAGACCCAGTACTTC; CDR3: CASSRSGTGGETQYF